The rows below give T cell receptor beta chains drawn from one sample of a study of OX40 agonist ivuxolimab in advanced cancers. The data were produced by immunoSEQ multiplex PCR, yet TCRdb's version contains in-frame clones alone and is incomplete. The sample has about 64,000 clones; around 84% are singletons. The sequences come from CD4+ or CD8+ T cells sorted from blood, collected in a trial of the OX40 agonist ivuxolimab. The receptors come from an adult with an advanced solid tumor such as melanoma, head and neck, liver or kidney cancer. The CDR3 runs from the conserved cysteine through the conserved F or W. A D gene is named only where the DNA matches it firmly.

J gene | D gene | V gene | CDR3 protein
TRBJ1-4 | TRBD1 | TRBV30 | CASTRGTVNYEKLFF
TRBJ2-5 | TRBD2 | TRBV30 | CAWSLTSGGAETQYF
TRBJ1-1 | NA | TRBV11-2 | CASTGGNTEAFF
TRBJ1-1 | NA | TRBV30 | CAWSVRETMNTEAFF
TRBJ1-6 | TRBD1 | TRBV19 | CASRRDSDYSPLHF
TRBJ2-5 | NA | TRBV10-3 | CAISESRGIGGETQYF
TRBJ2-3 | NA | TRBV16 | CASSQGIRTQYF
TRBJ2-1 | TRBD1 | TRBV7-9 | CASSYSGTGAYNEQFF
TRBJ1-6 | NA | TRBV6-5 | CASRGRNSPLHF
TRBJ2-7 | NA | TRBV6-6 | CASRSRRAPYEQYF
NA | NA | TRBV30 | CAWSVGVAVNYEQYF
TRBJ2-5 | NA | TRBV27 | CASSPLGGGQETQYF
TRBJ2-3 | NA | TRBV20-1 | CSGTLEDTQYF
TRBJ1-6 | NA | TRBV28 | CASSPRGVSSPLHF
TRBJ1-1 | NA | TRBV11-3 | CASSLDMNTEAFF
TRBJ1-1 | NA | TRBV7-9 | CASSFITGNAEAFF
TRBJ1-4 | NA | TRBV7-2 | CASSPGREKLFF
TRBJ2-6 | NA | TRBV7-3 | CASSSDISGANVLTF
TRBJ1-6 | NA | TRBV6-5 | CASSYLRGGNSPLHF
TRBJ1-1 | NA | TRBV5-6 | CASSPAGGLNTEAFF
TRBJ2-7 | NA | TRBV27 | CASSVTGFSYEQYF
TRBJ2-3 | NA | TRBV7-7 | CASSYGRTDTQYF
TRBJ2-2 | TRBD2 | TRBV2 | CASSYSGGDTGELFF
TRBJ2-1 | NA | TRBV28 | CASSLTESPSYNEQFF
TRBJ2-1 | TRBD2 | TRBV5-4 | CASSLAGGGYNEQFF
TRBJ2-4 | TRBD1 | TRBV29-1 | CSVTRGPGNIQYF
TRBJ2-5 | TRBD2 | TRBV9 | CASSEEGGTRQETQYF
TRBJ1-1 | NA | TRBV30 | CAWSLVGAGGTEAFF
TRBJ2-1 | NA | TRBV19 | CASRTRNEQFF
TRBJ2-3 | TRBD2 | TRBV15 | CATSILLQRGSTDTQYF
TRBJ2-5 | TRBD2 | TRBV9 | CASSPGSGSQETQYF
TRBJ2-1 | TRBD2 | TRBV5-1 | CASRDRGGRSNEQFF
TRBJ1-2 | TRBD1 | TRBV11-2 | CASSLPLRQGVYGYTF
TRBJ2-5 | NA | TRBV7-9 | CASSQEGETQYF
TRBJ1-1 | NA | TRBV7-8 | CASSLQGGEAFF
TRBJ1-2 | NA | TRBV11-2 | CASSAVKAPDYGYTF
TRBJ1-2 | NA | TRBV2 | CASSAISQNYGYTF
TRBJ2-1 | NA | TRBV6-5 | CASSFNNEQFF
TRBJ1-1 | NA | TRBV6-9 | CASRGSMNTEAFF
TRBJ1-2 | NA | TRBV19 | CASIPDGGIYGYTF